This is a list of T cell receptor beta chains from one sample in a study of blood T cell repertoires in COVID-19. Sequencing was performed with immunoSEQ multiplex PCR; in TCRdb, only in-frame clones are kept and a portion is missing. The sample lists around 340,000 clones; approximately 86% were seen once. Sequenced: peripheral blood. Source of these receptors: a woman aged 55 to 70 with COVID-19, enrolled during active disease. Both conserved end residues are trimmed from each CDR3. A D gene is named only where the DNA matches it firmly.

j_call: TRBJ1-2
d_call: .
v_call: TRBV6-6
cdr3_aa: ASSYVDSNYGYT

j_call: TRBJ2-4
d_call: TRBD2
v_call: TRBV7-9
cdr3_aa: ASSMGLAGGSKNIQY

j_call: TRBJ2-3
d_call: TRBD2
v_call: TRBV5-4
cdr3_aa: ASSSRLAGGYGDTQY

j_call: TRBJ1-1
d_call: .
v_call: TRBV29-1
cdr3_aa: SVGVDRASAEAF

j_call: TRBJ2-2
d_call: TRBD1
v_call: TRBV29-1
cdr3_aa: SVPDRANTGELF

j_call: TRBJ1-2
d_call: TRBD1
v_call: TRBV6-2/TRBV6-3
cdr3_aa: ASSYWTGGNYGYT

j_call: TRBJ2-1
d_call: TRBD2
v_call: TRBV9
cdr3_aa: ASSPAGDAYNEQF

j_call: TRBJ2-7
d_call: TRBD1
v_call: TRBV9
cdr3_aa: ASSALGGQASYEQY

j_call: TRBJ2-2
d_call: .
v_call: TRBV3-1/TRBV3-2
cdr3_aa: ASSQLRGSGTGELF

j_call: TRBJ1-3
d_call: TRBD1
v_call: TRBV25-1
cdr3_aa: ASSSRQGFSGNTIY

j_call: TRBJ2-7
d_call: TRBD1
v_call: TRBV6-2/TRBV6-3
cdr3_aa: ASSYWDRVQYEQY

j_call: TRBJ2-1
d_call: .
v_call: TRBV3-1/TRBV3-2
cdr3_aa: ASSHREVNEQF

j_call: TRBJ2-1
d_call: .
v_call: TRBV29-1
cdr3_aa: SVGRDSMYNEQF

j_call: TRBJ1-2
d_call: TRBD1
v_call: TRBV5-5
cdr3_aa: ASSLAGTGANYGYT

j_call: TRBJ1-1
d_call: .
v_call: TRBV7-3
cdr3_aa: ASSLSGPNTEAF

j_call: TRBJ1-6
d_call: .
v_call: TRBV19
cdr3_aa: ASSTGQYNSPLH

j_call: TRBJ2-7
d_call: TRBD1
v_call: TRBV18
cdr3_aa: ASSLGQSYEQY

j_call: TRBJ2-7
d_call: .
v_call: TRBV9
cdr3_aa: ASSSGTRTYEQY

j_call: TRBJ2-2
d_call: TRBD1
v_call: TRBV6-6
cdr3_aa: ASTRQGGTNTGELF

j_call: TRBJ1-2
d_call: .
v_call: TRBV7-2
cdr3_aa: ASSFDRDYGYT

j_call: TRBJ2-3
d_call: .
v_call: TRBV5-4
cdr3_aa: ASSSRGTQY

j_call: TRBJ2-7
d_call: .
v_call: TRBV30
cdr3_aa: AWKGRGSPYEQY

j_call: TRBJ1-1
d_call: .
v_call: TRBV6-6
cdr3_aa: ASSVEGDTEAF

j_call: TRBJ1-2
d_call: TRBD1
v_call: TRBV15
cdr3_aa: ATSTLLGQGAYGYT

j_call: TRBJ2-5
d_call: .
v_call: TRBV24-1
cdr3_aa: ATPDVGSGRETQY

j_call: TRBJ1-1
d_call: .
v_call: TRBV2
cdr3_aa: ASTGDPGTEAF

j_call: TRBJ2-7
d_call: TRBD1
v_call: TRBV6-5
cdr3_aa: ASTPRAQGAYEQY

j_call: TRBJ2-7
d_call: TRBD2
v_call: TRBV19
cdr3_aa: ASSLTLGGTFAYEQY

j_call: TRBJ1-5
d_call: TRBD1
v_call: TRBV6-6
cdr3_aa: ASSWDRVSNQPQH

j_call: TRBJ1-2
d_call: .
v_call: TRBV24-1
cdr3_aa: ATSDRDREVGYT

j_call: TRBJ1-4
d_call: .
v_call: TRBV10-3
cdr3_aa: AISDEGDEKLF

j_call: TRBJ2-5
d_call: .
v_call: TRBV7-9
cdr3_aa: ASSLHNQETQY

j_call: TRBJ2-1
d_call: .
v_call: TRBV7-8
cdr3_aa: ASSLMPGDNEQF

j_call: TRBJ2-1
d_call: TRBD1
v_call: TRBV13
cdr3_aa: ASSFPGQGARIAQF

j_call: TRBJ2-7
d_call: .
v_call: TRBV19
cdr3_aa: ASSIGLQPYEQY

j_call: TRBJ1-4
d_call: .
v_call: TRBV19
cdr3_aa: ASSSSRGNEKLF

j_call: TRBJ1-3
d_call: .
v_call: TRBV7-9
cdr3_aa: ASSETFFGNTIY

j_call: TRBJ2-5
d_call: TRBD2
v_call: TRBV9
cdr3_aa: ASSPRPGLAGVQETQY

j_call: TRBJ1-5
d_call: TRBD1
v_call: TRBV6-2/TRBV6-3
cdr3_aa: ASSYPADRAPQPQH

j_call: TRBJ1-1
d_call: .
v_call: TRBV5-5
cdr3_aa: ASSFSGETEAF

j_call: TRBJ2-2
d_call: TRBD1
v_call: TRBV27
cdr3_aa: ASRTGTGKAGELF

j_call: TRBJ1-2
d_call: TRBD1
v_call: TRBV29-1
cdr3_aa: SVPRTGMVNYGYT

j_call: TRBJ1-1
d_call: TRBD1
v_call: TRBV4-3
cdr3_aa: ASSQWNSGGLTEAF

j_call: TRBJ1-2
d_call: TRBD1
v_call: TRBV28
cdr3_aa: ASSLRDRGDYGYT

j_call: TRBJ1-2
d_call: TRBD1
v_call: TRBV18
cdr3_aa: ASSPNPNRGRDYGYT

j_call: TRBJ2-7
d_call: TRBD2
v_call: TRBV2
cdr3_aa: ASSQLAGTYEQY

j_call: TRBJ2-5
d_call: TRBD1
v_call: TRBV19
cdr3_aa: ASSRDRIEQETQY

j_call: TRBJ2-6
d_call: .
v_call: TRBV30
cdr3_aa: AWSGGGSGANVLT

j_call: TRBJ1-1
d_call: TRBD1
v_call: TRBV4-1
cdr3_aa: ASSQIGTANTEAF

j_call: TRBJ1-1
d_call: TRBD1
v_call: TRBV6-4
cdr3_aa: ASSDPKGAEGGTEAF